These T cell receptor beta chains were read from a single sample in a study of T-cell reconstitution after alpha-beta-depleted transplantation in children. A single record per CDR3 protein comes from TCRdb applying MiXCR to the PCR reads. The table includes tens of thousands of distinct CDR3 sequences, about 47% detected once. Sequencing used peripheral blood, obtained before TCRalphabeta/CD19-depleted stem cell transplant. Receptors were obtained from a boy under two years old with SCID, due to receive a stem cell transplant. Each CDR3 is given with its conserved first and last residue. The D gene is left open where the match is weak. For some rows the clone size is stated as once, few or many, or as a class when expanded; others skip it.

- | - | TRBJ2-1 | TRBV27 | CASSFRRGGRAYNEQFF | TGTGCCAGCAGTTTCCGGAGAGGGGGAAGAGCCTACAATGAGCAGTTCTTC
once | - | TRBJ1-5 | TRBV4-3 | CASSQGAGSNQPQHF | TGCGCCAGCAGCCAAGGGGCAGGGAGCAATCAGCCCCAGCATTTT
- | TRBD1 | TRBJ2-3 | TRBV5-1 | CASSSTGGMDTQYF | TGCGCCAGCAGCTCGACAGGGGGGATGGATACGCAGTATTTT
few | - | TRBJ1-4 | TRBV27 | CASSLYDEGGKLFF | TGTGCCAGCAGTTTGTACGACGAGGGTGGAAAACTGTTTTTT
many | - | TRBJ1-1 | TRBV4-1 | CASSQDQGPYEAFF | TGCGCCAGCAGCCAAGATCAGGGGCCCTATGAAGCTTTCTTT
few | - | TRBJ2-2 | TRBV7-2 | CASSFSAGELFF | TGTGCCAGCAGCTTTTCGGCCGGGGAGCTGTTTTTT
medium-sized | TRBD1 | TRBJ2-7 | TRBV28 | CASTTTGASYEQYF | TGTGCCAGCACTACCACAGGGGCCTCCTACGAGCAGTACTTC
few | TRBD2 | TRBJ2-7 | TRBV5-1 | CASRLWASGTYEQYF | TGCGCCAGCAGGTTGTGGGCTAGCGGTACCTACGAGCAGTACTTC
- | TRBD1 | TRBJ2-1 | TRBV20-1 | CSARILTGNSYNEQFF | TGCAGTGCTAGAATTCTGACAGGGAACTCCTACAATGAGCAGTTCTTC
- | TRBD2 | TRBJ2-3 | TRBV11-2 | CASSLVRGLAGGTDTQYF | TGTGCCAGCAGCTTAGTGAGAGGTCTAGCGGGGGGGACAGATACGCAGTATTTT
- | - | TRBJ1-2 | TRBV6-5 | CASWSGDYGYTF | TGTGCCAGCTGGTCGGGAGACTATGGCTACACCTTC
- | - | TRBJ2-7 | TRBV6-1 | CASSPTRGWGYEQYF | TGTGCCAGCAGCCCGACTAGGGGGTGGGGCTACGAGCAGTACTTC
- | TRBD1 | TRBJ1-3 | TRBV11-2 | CASSPGTGRTGNTIYF | TGTGCCAGCAGCCCTGGGACAGGGAGGACTGGAAACACCATATATTTT
- | TRBD1 | TRBJ2-3 | TRBV5-1 | CASSVPGTGATDTQYF | TGCGCCAGCAGCGTACCCGGGACAGGGGCCACAGATACGCAGTATTTT
- | - | TRBJ2-7 | TRBV7-2 | CASSVNGRGEQYF | TGTGCCAGCAGCGTCAACGGGAGAGGGGAGCAGTACTTC
- | - | TRBJ2-7 | TRBV20-1 | CSARVGLSYEQYF | TGCAGTGCTAGAGTGGGACTCTCCTACGAGCAGTACTTC
- | - | TRBJ2-1 | TRBV3-1 | CASSSGRAYNEQFF | TGTGCCAGCAGCTCCGGGCGGGCCTACAATGAGCAGTTCTTC
few | - | TRBJ2-3 | TRBV6-2/TRBV6-3 | CASSYFPGGLRDTQYF | TGTGCCAGCAGTTACTTCCCGGGGGGCCTTAGAGATACGCAGTATTTT
few | - | TRBJ2-3 | TRBV20-1 | CSASRQGRGTDTQYF | TGCAGTGCTTCACGACAGGGCCGGGGGACAGATACGCAGTATTTT
- | - | TRBJ2-3 | TRBV6-4 | CASSPEADATDTQYF | TGTGCCAGCAGTCCGGAGGCAGACGCCACAGATACGCAGTATTTT
- | - | TRBJ1-2 | TRBV20-1 | CSAGRLLGAHYGYTF | TGCAGTGCCGGTAGGCTCCTGGGGGCCCACTATGGCTACACCTTC
- | TRBD2 | TRBJ2-1 | TRBV11-3 | CASSLSGEAYNEQFF | TGTGCCAGCAGCTTGAGCGGGGAGGCCTACAATGAGCAGTTCTTC
- | TRBD1 | TRBJ1-1 | TRBV7-7 | CASSLDRDTEAFF | TGTGCTAGCAGCTTGGACAGGGACACTGAAGCTTTCTTT
- | - | TRBJ1-2 | TRBV29-1 | CSADLARDSNGYTF | TGCAGCGCTGACCTGGCGAGGGATTCTAATGGCTACACCTTC
- | - | TRBJ2-5 | TRBV5-1 | CASSLAGVGETQYF | TGCGCCAGCAGCTTGGCGGGGGTCGGGGAGACCCAGTACTTC
hyperexpanded | - | TRBJ2-2 | TRBV11-1 | CASSAQGLRLAGELFF | TGTGCCAGCAGCGCTCAGGGTCTCCGTCTCGCCGGGGAGCTGTTTTTT
- | - | TRBJ1-1 | TRBV7-9 | CASSLAGRLRDTEAFF | TGTGCCAGCAGCTTAGCGGGTCGCCTTAGGGACACTGAAGCTTTCTTT
- | - | TRBJ2-1 | TRBV4-3 | CASSQAGGLYNEQFF | TGCGCCAGCAGCCAAGCGGGGGGCCTATACAATGAGCAGTTCTTC
- | - | TRBJ1-5 | TRBV15 | CATSRDRGGGQPQHF | TGTGCCACCAGCAGAGATAGAGGCGGCGGGCAGCCCCAGCATTTT
many | - | TRBJ1-1 | TRBV4-2 | CASSQDAEGDTEAFF | TGTGCCAGCAGCCAAGATGCCGAGGGAGACACTGAAGCTTTCTTT
- | - | TRBJ2-1 | TRBV18 | CASSPTRGSYNEQFF | TGTGCCAGCTCACCGACTCGGGGCTCCTACAATGAGCAGTTCTTC
- | TRBD2 | TRBJ2-2 | TRBV5-6 | CASSLSPLAAGELFF | TGTGCCAGCAGCTTATCCCCGCTAGCGGCCGGGGAGCTGTTTTTT
- | - | TRBJ1-5 | TRBV3-1 | CASSLIPNQPQHF | TGTGCCAGCAGTTTAATCCCGAATCAGCCCCAGCATTTT
- | - | TRBJ2-7 | TRBV20-1 | CSARARTGAAEQYF | TGCAGTGCTAGAGCGCGGACGGGGGCGGCTGAGCAGTACTTC
- | TRBD1 | TRBJ1-2 | TRBV19 | CASSIRTGGRPNYGYTF | TGTGCCAGTAGTATCCGGACAGGGGGAAGACCGAACTATGGCTACACCTTC
- | - | TRBJ1-2 | TRBV18 | CASSPDGTYGYTF | TGTGCCAGCTCACCCGACGGGACCTATGGCTACACCTTC
many | - | TRBJ1-5 | TRBV10-2 | CASSEGGQPQHF | TGCGCCAGCAGTGAGGGGGGGCAGCCCCAGCATTTT
few | TRBD2 | TRBJ2-1 | TRBV19 | CASTGGAVLTYNEQFF | TGTGCCAGTACGGGGGGGGCAGTACTCACCTACAATGAGCAGTTCTTC
few | - | TRBJ1-1 | TRBV21-1 | CASSKDRGRKDTEAFF | TGTGCCAGCAGCAAAGACAGGGGGCGGAAGGACACTGAAGCTTTCTTT
few | TRBD1 | TRBJ2-5 | TRBV5-5 | CASSQGTGGRETQYF | TGTGCCAGCAGCCAAGGGACAGGGGGCCGGGAGACCCAGTACTTC
- | TRBD1 | TRBJ2-2 | TRBV11-2 | CASSLEGVGTGIGGELFF | TGTGCCAGCAGCTTAGAGGGGGTCGGGACAGGGATCGGCGGGGAGCTGTTTTTT
- | - | TRBJ1-1 | TRBV5-1 | CASNQGNTEAFF | TGCGCCAGCAATCAGGGGAACACTGAAGCTTTCTTT
many | - | TRBJ2-6 | TRBV6-1 | CASSATTAANVLTF | TGTGCCAGCAGTGCCACGACAGCGGCCAACGTCCTGACTTTC